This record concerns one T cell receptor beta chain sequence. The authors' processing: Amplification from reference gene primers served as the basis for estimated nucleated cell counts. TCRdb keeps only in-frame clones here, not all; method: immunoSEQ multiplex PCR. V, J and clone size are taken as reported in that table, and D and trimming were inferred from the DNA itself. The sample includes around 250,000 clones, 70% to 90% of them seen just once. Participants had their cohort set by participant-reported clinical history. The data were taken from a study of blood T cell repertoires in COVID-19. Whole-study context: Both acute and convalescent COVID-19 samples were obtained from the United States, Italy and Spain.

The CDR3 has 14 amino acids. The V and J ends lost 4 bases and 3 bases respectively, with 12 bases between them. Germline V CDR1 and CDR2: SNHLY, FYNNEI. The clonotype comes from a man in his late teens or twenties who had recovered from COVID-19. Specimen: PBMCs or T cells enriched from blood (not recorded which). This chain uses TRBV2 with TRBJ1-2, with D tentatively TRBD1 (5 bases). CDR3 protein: CASSVLGRDYGYTF. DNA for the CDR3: TGTGCCAGCAGTGTTTTGGGGCGCGACTATGGCTACACCTTC.